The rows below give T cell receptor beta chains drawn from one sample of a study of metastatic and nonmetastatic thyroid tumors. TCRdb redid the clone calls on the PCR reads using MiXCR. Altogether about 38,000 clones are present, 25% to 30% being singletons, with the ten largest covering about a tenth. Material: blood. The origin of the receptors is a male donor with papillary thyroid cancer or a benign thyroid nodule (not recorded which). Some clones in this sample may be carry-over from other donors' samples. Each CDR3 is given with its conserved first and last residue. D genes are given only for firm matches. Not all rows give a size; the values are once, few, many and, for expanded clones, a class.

DNA: TGTGCCAGCAGTCTCCCTCGAGGGGGGGGCATATATTTT; CDR3: CASSLPRGGGIYF; D: -; size: medium-sized; V: TRBV28; J: TRBJ1-3
DNA: TGTGCCAGCAGTCCCCTCGGACTAGCGGAACCGCCGGGCTCCTACAATGAGCAGTTCTTC; CDR3: CASSPLGLAEPPGSYNEQFF; D: TRBD2; size: many; V: TRBV6-6; J: TRBJ2-1
DNA: TGCAGTGCTAGATCTACGGGGGTTGGAAACACCATATATTTT; CDR3: CSARSTGVGNTIYF; D: -; size: few; V: TRBV20-1; J: TRBJ1-3
DNA: TGCGCCAGCAGCTTGTCGGCAGGGCTGAACACTGAAGCTTTCTTT; CDR3: CASSLSAGLNTEAFF; D: -; size: medium-sized; V: TRBV5-1; J: TRBJ1-1
DNA: TGTGCCAGCAGTCTAACCAGGGACAGCTACGAGCAGTACTTC; CDR3: CASSLTRDSYEQYF; D: TRBD1; size: -; V: TRBV27; J: TRBJ2-7
DNA: TGCGCCAGCAGCCAGGACATGCCGGACAGCTATAGCAATCAGCCCCAGCATTTT; CDR3: CASSQDMPDSYSNQPQHF; D: -; size: -; V: TRBV4-3; J: TRBJ1-5
DNA: TGTGCCAGCAGAGGGGACAGATTTACCTACGAGCAGTACTTC; CDR3: CASRGDRFTYEQYF; D: TRBD1; size: -; V: TRBV6-4; J: TRBJ2-7
DNA: TGTGCCAGCAAGCCGGGAGTGGGCACCGGGGAGCTGTTTTTT; CDR3: CASKPGVGTGELFF; D: -; size: -; V: TRBV11-3; J: TRBJ2-2
DNA: TGCAGTGCTAGAGTGGGCAATCAGGACACTGAAGCTTTCTTT; CDR3: CSARVGNQDTEAFF; D: -; size: -; V: TRBV20-1; J: TRBJ1-1
DNA: TGTGCCAGCAGCTTAGAAGGACTAGCGGGTTCTGAGCAGTTCTTC; CDR3: CASSLEGLAGSEQFF; D: TRBD2; size: many; V: TRBV7-9; J: TRBJ2-1
DNA: TGCAGTACCAGACAGGGTTCATCCTACAATGAGCAGTTCTTC; CDR3: CSTRQGSSYNEQFF; D: TRBD1; size: -; V: TRBV20-1; J: TRBJ2-1
DNA: TGTGCCAGTAGTACCCCGGGACAGGGATTGCAGGAGCAGTACTTC; CDR3: CASSTPGQGLQEQYF; D: TRBD1; size: few; V: TRBV19; J: TRBJ2-7
DNA: TGTGCCAGCAGCCAAGACAGCGGGAGGTCCCGAGAGCAGTTCTTC; CDR3: CASSQDSGRSREQFF; D: TRBD2; size: many; V: TRBV14; J: TRBJ2-1
DNA: TGCAGTGCTAGGGAGACAGGGAGACCCACCGGGGAGCTGTTTTTT; CDR3: CSARETGRPTGELFF; D: TRBD1; size: -; V: TRBV20-1; J: TRBJ2-2
DNA: TGTGCCAGCAGTTATGACACTGAAGCTTTCTTT; CDR3: CASSYDTEAFF; D: -; size: -; V: TRBV6-9; J: TRBJ1-1
DNA: TGCGCCAGCAGCTTGGGGGGTTTAGGGAACTATGGCTACACCTTC; CDR3: CASSLGGLGNYGYTF; D: -; size: few; V: TRBV5-1; J: TRBJ1-2
DNA: TGTGCCAGCAGTGGGGACAGGCGCTCCTACAATGAGCAGTTCTTC; CDR3: CASSGDRRSYNEQFF; D: TRBD1; size: -; V: TRBV25-1; J: TRBJ2-1
DNA: TGTGCCAGCAGCCAAGAGCGGGGAGATACGCAGTATTTT; CDR3: CASSQERGDTQYF; D: -; size: few; V: TRBV3-1; J: TRBJ2-3
DNA: TGCGCCAGCAGCGCCGAACCCGGGCCCCAAGAGACCCAGTACTTC; CDR3: CASSAEPGPQETQYF; D: -; size: many; V: TRBV5-1; J: TRBJ2-5
DNA: TGTGCCAGCAGCATCGACGGGACCCGCGGGGAAAAACTGTTTTTT; CDR3: CASSIDGTRGEKLFF; D: -; size: few; V: TRBV27; J: TRBJ1-4
DNA: TGTGCCAGCAGTGACGGACAGGGGGCTTCACCCCTCCACTTT; CDR3: CASSDGQGASPLHF; D: TRBD1; size: medium-sized; V: TRBV6-4; J: TRBJ1-6
DNA: TGCGCCAGCAGCGTACGTGGGACAGGGGAGGATACGCAGTATTTT; CDR3: CASSVRGTGEDTQYF; D: TRBD1; size: -; V: TRBV4-1; J: TRBJ2-3
DNA: TGTGCCATCTCTTCGTCCCGCGGAACAGGCAGCTACGAGCAGTACTTC; CDR3: CAISSSRGTGSYEQYF; D: -; size: medium-sized; V: TRBV10-3; J: TRBJ2-7
DNA: TGTGCCACCAGGGCAGGTTTCGGCACTAATGAAAAACTGTTTTTT; CDR3: CATRAGFGTNEKLFF; D: -; size: many; V: TRBV6-1; J: TRBJ1-4
DNA: TGTGCCAGCAGCAAGAACAGGGCCTTTAGCACATATACGCAGTATTTT; CDR3: CASSKNRAFSTYTQYF; D: -; size: -; V: TRBV6-1; J: TRBJ2-3
DNA: TGCGCCAGCAGCAGGGGACTAGCGGGATTAAGCTCCTACGAGCAGTACTTC; CDR3: CASSRGLAGLSSYEQYF; D: TRBD2; size: medium-sized; V: TRBV5-1; J: TRBJ2-7
DNA: TGCAGTGCTAGAGTGGGCAATCGGGACACTGAAGCTTTCTTT; CDR3: CSARVGNRDTEAFF; D: -; size: many; V: TRBV20-1; J: TRBJ1-1
DNA: TGCGCCAGCAGCGACGGACAGGGGGCGCGAGGAAACACCATATATTTT; CDR3: CASSDGQGARGNTIYF; D: TRBD1; size: -; V: TRBV5-1; J: TRBJ1-3
DNA: TGTGCCACAGGACAGGGAACGACTGAAGCTTTCTTT; CDR3: CATGQGTTEAFF; D: TRBD1; size: few; V: TRBV12-3/TRBV12-4; J: TRBJ1-1
DNA: TGTGCCAGCAGCCAAGAGCCAACTAGCCTCCACGAGCAGTACTTC; CDR3: CASSQEPTSLHEQYF; D: -; size: many; V: TRBV3-1; J: TRBJ2-7
DNA: TGCGCCAGCAGTCCCGGGCACTCCTACGAGCAGTACTTC; CDR3: CASSPGHSYEQYF; D: -; size: few; V: TRBV10-1; J: TRBJ2-7
DNA: TGTGCCAGCAGTGAAATTGCGGGAGGGGGGTACAATGAGCAGTTCTTC; CDR3: CASSEIAGGGYNEQFF; D: TRBD2; size: few; V: TRBV6-1; J: TRBJ2-1
DNA: TGCAGTGCTAGAGATGGGTCGGGACAGAGAACGCAGTATTTT; CDR3: CSARDGSGQRTQYF; D: TRBD1; size: once; V: TRBV20-1; J: TRBJ2-3
DNA: TGTGCCAGCAGTTACCGGCGGCAGAACTACGAGCAGTACTTC; CDR3: CASSYRRQNYEQYF; D: -; size: medium-sized; V: TRBV6-5; J: TRBJ2-7
DNA: TGCAGTGCTAGATCGGGACAGAACTATGGCTACACCTTC; CDR3: CSARSGQNYGYTF; D: TRBD1; size: few; V: TRBV20-1; J: TRBJ1-2
DNA: TGTGCCAGCAGCTGGGACGGCACTGAAGCTTTCTTT; CDR3: CASSWDGTEAFF; D: -; size: -; V: TRBV5-4; J: TRBJ1-1
DNA: TGCAGTGCTAGTCAGGGGACGAGTCAGCCCCAGCATTTT; CDR3: CSASQGTSQPQHF; D: -; size: -; V: TRBV20-1; J: TRBJ1-5
DNA: TGTGCCAGCAGTTCTCTGGAGGGGGGAGACTATGGCTACACCTTC; CDR3: CASSSLEGGDYGYTF; D: -; size: many; V: TRBV27; J: TRBJ1-2
DNA: TGTGCCAGCAGCCAAGGACAGGGCCGTTATTCACCCCTCCACTTT; CDR3: CASSQGQGRYSPLHF; D: TRBD1; size: few; V: TRBV4-2; J: TRBJ1-6
DNA: TGTGCCAGCAGTGAAACAGGGAGTAGCAATCAGCCCCAGCATTTT; CDR3: CASSETGSSNQPQHF; D: -; size: -; V: TRBV6-1; J: TRBJ1-5
DNA: TGCAGTGCTAGCCTGACAGGGGTGGAGACCCAGTACTTC; CDR3: CSASLTGVETQYF; D: TRBD1; size: -; V: TRBV20-1; J: TRBJ2-5
DNA: TGTGTCAGTAGTTCCGGATTGAACACTGAAGCTTTCTTT; CDR3: CVSSSGLNTEAFF; D: -; size: -; V: TRBV7-6; J: TRBJ1-1
DNA: TGTGCCAGCAGCCCCCTAGCAACCTACGAGCAGTACTTC; CDR3: CASSPLATYEQYF; D: -; size: -; V: TRBV5-5; J: TRBJ2-7
DNA: TGCAGTGCCCTGACAGGGGGCGGTTGGGAGACCCAGTACTTC; CDR3: CSALTGGGWETQYF; D: TRBD1; size: few; V: TRBV20-1; J: TRBJ2-5
DNA: TGTGCCGTCCTCGAGGGGTCAAACACCATATATTTT; CDR3: CAVLEGSNTIYF; D: -; size: few; V: TRBV28; J: TRBJ1-3
DNA: TGCAGTGCTAGACTGCCAAAAGTGGGGGGAAATTCACCCCTCCACTTT; CDR3: CSARLPKVGGNSPLHF; D: -; size: -; V: TRBV20-1; J: TRBJ1-6
DNA: TGCGCCAGCAGCCTAGGAGGGACCCTTGTCTCTGGGGCCAACGTCCTGACTTTC; CDR3: CASSLGGTLVSGANVLTF; D: -; size: few; V: TRBV4-1; J: TRBJ2-6
DNA: TGTGCCAGCAGTGAGACGGGGAACTATGGCTACACCTTC; CDR3: CASSETGNYGYTF; D: -; size: -; V: TRBV6-1; J: TRBJ1-2
DNA: TGTGCCAGCAGCTTAGGTCCGGAACACGAGCAGTACTTC; CDR3: CASSLGPEHEQYF; D: -; size: -; V: TRBV11-3; J: TRBJ2-7
DNA: TGTGCCACCAGCATGCGGACAGGGTTGGACGAGCAGTACTTC; CDR3: CATSMRTGLDEQYF; D: TRBD1; size: -; V: TRBV15; J: TRBJ2-7
DNA: TGCGCCAGCAGCTTGGGGACAGGGGTAGAGACCCAGTACTTC; CDR3: CASSLGTGVETQYF; D: TRBD1; size: -; V: TRBV5-1; J: TRBJ2-5
DNA: TGTGCCAGCAGTTACGACAGAAGGCGCTCCTACGAGCAGTACTTC; CDR3: CASSYDRRRSYEQYF; D: -; size: few; V: TRBV6-2/TRBV6-3; J: TRBJ2-7
DNA: TGTGCCAGCAGTTCTCGGGACAGCTATGGCTACACCTTC; CDR3: CASSSRDSYGYTF; D: TRBD1; size: -; V: TRBV28; J: TRBJ1-2
DNA: TGTGCCAGCAGTTTCTCGGCGGGGGTGGAGCAGTTCTTC; CDR3: CASSFSAGVEQFF; D: TRBD2; size: few; V: TRBV12-3/TRBV12-4; J: TRBJ2-1
DNA: TGTGCCAGCAGTTATGGAGGGGCCGAGCAGTACTTC; CDR3: CASSYGGAEQYF; D: -; size: -; V: TRBV6-5; J: TRBJ2-7
DNA: TGTGCCAGCAGCGTACACAGGGTTGGGAATCAGCCCCAGCATTTT; CDR3: CASSVHRVGNQPQHF; D: -; size: -; V: TRBV7-2; J: TRBJ1-5
DNA: TGTGCCAGCAGCCGGGTAATAGGTGGAACCGAGCAGTACTTC; CDR3: CASSRVIGGTEQYF; D: -; size: -; V: TRBV7-9; J: TRBJ2-7
DNA: TGTGCCAGCAACCCAGGGACAGGACAAGAGACCCAGTACTTC; CDR3: CASNPGTGQETQYF; D: TRBD1; size: -; V: TRBV9; J: TRBJ2-5
DNA: TGTGCCAGCGGGCACACTGAAGCTTTCTTT; CDR3: CASGHTEAFF; D: -; size: many; V: TRBV14; J: TRBJ1-1